These T cell receptor beta chains were read from a single sample in a study of shared clonotypes between healthy human individuals. The table came from immunoSEQ multiplex PCR; TCRdb's copy has only in-frame clones and leaves some out. The sample shows 550,000 to 650,000 clones, around 96% of them seen only once. Material: naive CD8+ T cells sorted from blood. All receptors derive from a woman under 40 in good health. Each CDR3 is given without its conserved first and last residue.

CDR3aa | j_gene | len | v_gene
ASMDRGYNSPLH | TRBJ1-6 | 12 | TRBV5-6
ASSLPDRGNIQY | TRBJ2-4 | 12 | TRBV6-6
ASSPTRQGAILSGANVLT | TRBJ2-6 | 18 | TRBV5-1
ASSPRGAATYEQY | TRBJ2-7 | 13 | TRBV11-3
ASSLYSTRANTEAF | TRBJ1-1 | 14 | TRBV2
ASSSRLAGNNEQF | TRBJ2-1 | 13 | TRBV7-9
SVVSSSDRLFTDTQY | TRBJ2-3 | 15 | TRBV29-1
ASSSSPTSSSYNEQF | TRBJ2-1 | 15 | TRBV7-8
ASSSLRDRGYGANVLT | TRBJ2-6 | 16 | TRBV5-5
ASSIFSGNNSPLH | TRBJ1-6 | 13 | TRBV19
ASTSIALAGFNEQF | TRBJ2-1 | 14 | TRBV7-9
ATASNRDYGYT | TRBJ1-2 | 11 | TRBV27
ASSLYWGRDTQY | TRBJ2-3 | 12 | TRBV7-9
ASSPAGQTNTEAF | TRBJ1-1 | 13 | TRBV27
ASSLPSSTSNYEQY | TRBJ2-7 | 14 | TRBV7-9
ASRLGRRAAQPQH | TRBJ1-5 | 13 | TRBV12-2
ASTSGSGSYEQY | TRBJ2-7 | 12 | TRBV19
ASSPIFKLAGANEQF | TRBJ2-1 | 15 | TRBV4-1
ASSLSGPGYEQY | TRBJ2-7 | 12 | TRBV7-9
AISEGDSNQPQH | TRBJ1-5 | 12 | TRBV10-3
ASSFAGGHEQY | TRBJ2-7 | 11 | TRBV27
SAIGTAKRSSYEQY | TRBJ2-7 | 14 | TRBV29-1
ASSLGVGTEFYEQY | TRBJ2-7 | 14 | TRBV27
ASSPSPQGEQF | TRBJ2-1 | 11 | TRBV7-7
SAEGWTGERYEQY | - | 13 | TRBV29-1
ASSVGEANTEAF | TRBJ1-1 | 12 | TRBV9
SARQGYGYT | TRBJ1-2 | 9 | TRBV20-1
ASSLVTGYGYT | TRBJ1-2 | 11 | TRBV28
ASRDSARSSYNEQF | TRBJ2-1 | 14 | TRBV2
ASSQEEWAPDEQF | TRBJ2-1 | 13 | TRBV14
ASSPGGQGNTGELF | TRBJ2-2 | 14 | TRBV4-1
ASSEFSGTGMGEQY | TRBJ2-7 | 14 | TRBV2
ASSADYNTGELF | TRBJ2-2 | 12 | TRBV5-5
ASSLGLSGAF | TRBJ1-1 | 10 | TRBV7-9
ASGQLRHEQF | TRBJ2-1 | 10 | TRBV27
ASSSSPREQF | TRBJ2-1 | 10 | TRBV27
ASSLGAGGPWETQY | TRBJ2-5 | 14 | TRBV7-1
ASSPSAGKLGGELF | TRBJ2-2 | 14 | TRBV18
ASSLGGTAIYNEQF | TRBJ2-1 | 14 | TRBV27
SVEDPRGSSYNEQF | TRBJ2-1 | 14 | TRBV29-1
ASTRGGYEQY | - | 10 | TRBV2
ASSERKGSTGANVLT | TRBJ2-6 | 15 | TRBV10-2
ASRGQGTGELF | TRBJ2-2 | 11 | TRBV6-1
ASSVSGTPGNTIY | TRBJ1-3 | 13 | TRBV9
ASKAVPGELF | TRBJ2-2 | 10 | TRBV19
ASVTGQSSYEQY | TRBJ2-7 | 12 | TRBV11-2
ASSLTGGYEQY | TRBJ2-7 | 11 | TRBV28
ASSYYRDPGELF | TRBJ2-2 | 12 | TRBV6-5
ASSPLPTNEKLF | TRBJ1-4 | 12 | TRBV7-9
ASSPPNEQF | TRBJ2-1 | 9 | TRBV7-9
ASSQDLMSNTGELF | TRBJ2-2 | 14 | TRBV4-1
ASSPSLAYYEQY | TRBJ2-7 | 12 | TRBV18